These 27 T cell receptor beta chains originate from one sample sequenced in a study of CD8+CD57+ T cells in acquired aplastic anemia. The TCR beta profiling, which covered VDJ combination and CDR3 sequence, was carried out using genomic DNA as the template. TCRdb redid the calling of the reads with MiXCR, one entry per CDR3 protein. Among 160,000 or so distinct CDR3 sequences listed, less than 50% were seen once. All sequencing subjects had displayed CD8+CD57+ cell expansion on flow cytometry. The sequenced material came from sorted CD4+, CD8+, or CD8+CD57+ T cells (not recorded which) from PBMCs. These receptors all stem from a human donor with aplastic anemia.

This chain links TRBV25-1 with TRBJ2-3, with 9 positions matching TRBD1. V gave up 1 base and J gave up 0 bases; unmatched junction bases: 2. This CDR3 spans 16 amino acids. Germline CDR1 MGHDK, CDR2 SYGVNS. Written as DNA, the CDR3 is TGTGCCAGCAGTGAATTAGGACAGGGGAGCACAGATACGCAGTATTTT. Encoded protein: CASSELGQGSTDTQYF.

This chain connects TRBV5-4 to TRBJ2-6, with D perhaps matching TRBD1 (5 bases). V was clipped by 1 base and J by 4 bases, with 9 bases between them. This CDR3 is built from 15 residues. Germline CDR1 is SGHNT and CDR2 is YYREEE (reference sequence). The CDR3 spells CASSLPGSGANVLTF. CDR3 in DNA: TGTGCCAGCAGCTTGCCAGGGTCCGGGGCCAACGTCCTGACTTTC.

There are many counts of this clonotype. The rearrangement joins TRBV4-3 to TRBJ1-1; D gene ambiguous. This CDR3 contains 15 residues. Per the germline V gene, CDR1 is LGHNA and CDR2 is YSLEER. The V and J ends lost 1 base and 4 bases respectively, with 13 bases between them. The CDR3 reads CASSQVYPGSTEAFF. The CDR3 bases are TGCGCCAGCAGCCAAGTCTACCCGGGGTCCACTGAAGCTTTCTTT.

This clonotype was counted only a few times. The V gene is TRBV25-1, the J gene TRBJ1-2; D unresolved. Germline V gene lookup returns CDR1 MGHDK and CDR2 SYGVNS. The CDR3 length is 10 residues. Trimming removed 3 bases at V and 6 bases at J, with 2 bases between. The CDR3 DNA reads as TGTGCCAGCAGTGATGATGGCTACACCTTC. Encoded protein: CASSDDGYTF.

The J gene is TRBJ2-2, the V gene TRBV10-3; D is undetermined. The ends were cut back, 3 bases at V and 2 bases at J, with 16 bases in the middle. Germline lookup yields CDR1 ENHRY and CDR2 SYGVKD. The CDR3 is made up of 17 amino acids. This CDR3 reads CAISDQLLSGNTGELFF. The CDR3 DNA follows: TGTGCCATCAGTGATCAGCTCCTCTCTGGAAACACCGGGGAGCTGTTTTTT.

This chain joins TRBV24-1 and TRBJ2-7, with 9 nucleotides matching TRBD1. CDR1 is KGHDR, CDR2 SFDVKD, per germline. There are 15 residues in the CDR3. Germline trimming cut 5 bases from V and 7 bases from J; bases unmatched to any gene: 11. CDR3: CATSAGGQGGEEQYF. CDR3 sequence (DNA): TGTGCCACCAGTGCGGGGGGACAGGGTGGTGAAGAGCAGTACTTC.

The chain has TRBV10-3 and TRBJ1-1, with TRBD1 identical over 9 bases. V trimming: 0 bases; J trimming: 7 bases; junction bases outside the gene matches: 3. CDR1 ENHRY and CDR2 SYGVKD come from the germline V gene. The CDR3 runs to 14 residues. The CDR3 nucleotides are TGTGCCATCAGTGAGTCCCCGGGACAGGGTGAAGCTTTCTTT. Its protein product is CAISESPGQGEAFF.

The chain carries TRBV29-1 and TRBJ2-1; D is tentatively TRBD1 or TRBD2 (5 bases each). Trimming stripped 4 bases from V and 10 bases from J, with 14 bases between. Germline CDR1 and CDR2: SQVTM and ANQGSEA. This CDR3 contains 12 residues. CDR3 in amino acids: CSVAGPSYEQFF. For the CDR3, the DNA is TGCAGCGTTGCGGGGCCGTCTTACGAGCAGTTCTTC.

The genes are TRBV12-1 and TRBJ2-7; the table's D call of TRBD1 was not tested on the DNA. TRBV12-1 is a pseudogene. The CDR3 is 14 amino acids. CDR3 nucleotide sequence: TGTGCCAGCAGCTTTACTGACAGGGGCGGCGAGCAGTACTTC. Protein product: CASSFTDRGGEQYF.

This clonotype was observed a handful of times. Possible read error: a much larger clone is one base away. V gene TRBV19 combines with J gene TRBJ2-3; tentative D call: TRBD2 (6 bases). The CDR3 length is 14 residues. The germline V gene encodes CDR1 LNHDA and CDR2 SQIVND (reference sequence). The CDR3 here is CASREGRSTDAQYF. For the CDR3, the DNA is TGTGCCAGTAGGGAGGGCCGAAGCACAGATGCGCAGTATTTT. The full variable domain, completed using reference TRBV19 and TRBJ2-3, is DGGITQSPKYLFRKEGQNVTLSCEQNLNHDAMYWYRQDPGQGLRLIYYSQIVNDFQKGDIAEGYSVSREKKESFPLTVTSAQKNPTAFYLCASREGRSTDAQYFGPGTRLTVL.

This clonotype was recorded many times. This chain connects TRBV5-1 to TRBJ1-6, with 7 nucleotides matching TRBD1. Per germline, CDR1 SGHRS and CDR2 YFSETQ. The J segment lost 4 bases and the V segment lost 0 bases, leaving 4 bases of the junction unmatched. The CDR3 runs 16 residues. The CDR3 spells CASSLDGTAYNSPLHF. The CDR3 bases are TGCGCCAGCAGCTTGGATGGGACAGCGTATAATTCACCCCTCCACTTT.

The J gene is TRBJ1-2, the V gene TRBV29-1; D possibly corresponds to TRBD1 (5 bases). CDR3 length equals 11 residues. Germline CDR1 reads SQVTM; CDR2 reads ANQGSEA. V lost 4 bases and J lost 2, with 5 bases in between. The CDR3 coding sequence is TGCAGCGTTGGGGACAACTATGGCTACACCTTC. Residues: CSVGDNYGYTF.

The chain has TRBV29-1 and TRBJ2-5; TRBD1 agrees at 7 bases. Looked up from germline, CDR1 is SQVTM and CDR2 is ANQGSEA. The CDR3 consists of 15 residues. V lost 4 bases, J lost 3 bases, and 11 bases stayed unmatched. The CDR3 sequence: CSVGRGQGDEETQYF. Here the CDR3 DNA reads TGCAGCGTTGGGAGAGGGCAGGGGGACGAAGAGACCCAGTACTTC. Complete variable domain (other parts from reference TRBV29-1 and TRBJ2-5): SAVISQKPSRDICQRGTSLTIQCQVDSQVTMMFWYRQQPGQSLTLIATANQGSEATYESGFVIDKFPISRPNLTFSTLTVSNMSPEDSSIYLCSVGRGQGDEETQYFGPGTRLLVL.

This clonotype was seen more than once but under ten times. This sequence joins TRBV6-5 and TRBJ2-1, with 10 bases that match TRBD2. V lost 6 bases and J lost 10; bases outside the gene matches: 6. The germline V gene has CDR1 MNHEY and CDR2 SVGAGI. CDR3 length: 13 amino acids. CDR3 sequence: CASRLAGTYEQFF. As DNA, the CDR3 is TGTGCCAGCAGACTAGCGGGGACCTACGAGCAGTTCTTC.

V usage is TRBV9 and J usage is TRBJ2-3; 9 nucleotides agree with TRBD2. The V and J ends lost 6 bases and 0 bases, in that order; junction bases with no gene match: 5. The CDR3 consists of 15 residues. The germline gives CDR1 SGDLS, CDR2 YYNGEE. CDR3 DNA sequence: TGTGCCAGCAACTTAGCGGGGGCGAGCACAGATACGCAGTATTTT. Encoded protein: CASNLAGASTDTQYF.

About this clonotype itself: A read error is likely, as this CDR3 ends without the conserved phenylalanine or tryptophan. The limits of the CDR3 on the DNA are not certain, so only TCRdb's listed CDR3 is given. The chain has TRBV7-2 and TRBJ2-5; TRBD1 is the table's D call, not checked against the DNA. In germline, CDR1 is SGHTA, CDR2 FQGNSA. With termini counted, the CDR3 has 16 amino acids. CDR3: CASSPGTGGFQETQCL.

Concerning this clonotype itself: One base away lies a much larger clone, so this may be a sequencing read error. The CDR3 DNA reads TGTGCCAGCAGCCTTGACGGGAGCTCGGGCGGGGAGCTGTTGTTT. Protein product: CASSLDGSSGGELLF. This chain joins TRBV2 and TRBJ2-2; D is perhaps TRBD2 (6 bases). Germline loops: CDR1 SNHLY, CDR2 FYNNEI. The CDR3 consists of 15 residues.

The rearrangement joins TRBV7-9 to TRBJ2-7; TRBD2 aligns across 9 bases. J lost 4 bases, V lost 7 bases, and 5 bases had no gene match. This CDR3 contains 13 residues. Germline CDR1 SEHNR, CDR2 FQNEAQ (reference sequence). DNA of the CDR3: TGTGCCAGCACCCCTAGCGGGATTTACGAGCAGTACTTC. Protein: CASTPSGIYEQYF.

This clonotype was seen more than once but under ten times. J is TRBJ1-2 and V is TRBV30, with D perhaps TRBD1 (6 bases). The CDR3 is 12 residues long. Germline CDR1 and CDR2: GTSNPN and SVGIG (reference sequence). The V end lost 3 bases, the J end lost 5 bases, and 10 bases lay between the germline ends. As DNA, the CDR3 is TGTGCCTGGAGAGCAGGGGTGTATGGCTACACCTTC. Protein sequence: CAWRAGVYGYTF.

This clonotype was counted between two and nine times. The chain combines TRBV7-9 with TRBJ2-5; TRBD2 agrees at 13 bases. After removal of 4 bases from V and 2 bases from J, the junction contained 1 base not matched to a gene. Germline V gene sequence: CDR1 SEHNR, CDR2 FQNEAQ (reference sequence). There are 15 residues in the CDR3. The DNA for the CDR3 is TGTGCCAGCAGCTGGACTAGCGGGGGACAAGAGACCCAGTACTTC. This codes for CASSWTSGGQETQYF.

The chain is built from TRBV10-3 and TRBJ1-4; D ambiguous. Trimming took 0 bases from V and 5 from J, leaving 7 bases between them. The CDR3 runs to 14 residues. The germline V gene has CDR1 ENHRY and CDR2 SYGVKD. Here the CDR3 reads CAISESGMNEKLFF. For the CDR3, the DNA is TGTGCCATCAGTGAGTCAGGTATGAATGAAAAACTGTTTTTT.

The chain carries TRBV2 and TRBJ1-5, with TRBD1 as a possible D gene (5 bases). V was clipped by 11 bases and J by 4 bases, with 15 bases between them. The CDR3 has 13 amino acids. Per the germline V gene, CDR1 is SNHLY and CDR2 is FYNNEI. Written as DNA, the CDR3 is TGTGCCGGTCAGGGAAACGAGAATCAGCCCCAGCATTTT. This gives the protein CAGQGNENQPQHF.

The rearrangement links TRBV19 to TRBJ1-2, with a possible D match to TRBD1 (5 bases). Trimming removed 3 bases from V and 5 bases from J, with 10 bases in between. The germline gives CDR1 LNHDA, CDR2 SQIVND (reference sequence). The CDR3 is made up of 13 amino acids. The CDR3 spells CASSIQGSYGYTF. Here the CDR3 DNA reads TGTGCCAGTAGTATTCAGGGATCTTATGGCTACACCTTC.

The chain joins TRBV5-1 to TRBJ2-2; 10 positions match TRBD1. The V gene end was trimmed by 3 bases and the J gene end by 6 bases; junction bases not matched to a gene: 8. CDR1 is SGHRS, CDR2 YFSETQ, per germline. The CDR3 totals 16 residues. The CDR3 loop is CASSSGTGVLPGELFF. CDR3 sequence (DNA): TGCGCCAGCAGCTCCGGGACAGGGGTATTACCCGGGGAGCTGTTTTTT.

In its sample, this clonotype was seen once. The gene calls are TRBV20-1 and TRBJ2-7; D unclear. Germline-derived CDR1 and CDR2 are DFQATT and SNEGSKA (reference sequence). CDR3 length: 11 amino acids. The ends were cut back, 6 bases at V and 6 bases at J, with 12 bases in the middle. The CDR3 is CSAQLPGEQYF. Written as DNA, the CDR3 is TGCAGTGCCCAGCTCCCTGGCGAGCAGTACTTC.

The sample holds many counts of this clonotype. The chain links TRBV9 to TRBJ1-2; TRBD1 might be the D (5 bases). CDR1 is SGDLS, CDR2 YYNGEE, per germline. V was clipped by 0 bases and J by 6 bases, with 12 bases between them. The CDR3 consists of 14 residues. In DNA form, the CDR3 reads TGTGCCAGCAGCGTAGCTACAACAGGTGATGGCTACACCTTC. This translates into CASSVATTGDGYTF.

This clonotype showed up just a few times. The DNA of the CDR3 is TGTGCCAGCTCACCAGGTCAGGGGTTTGATACGCAGTATTTT. Translation gives CASSPGQGFDTQYF. The J gene is TRBJ2-3, the V gene TRBV18; D possibly corresponds to TRBD1 (6 bases). Trimming removed 2 bases from V and 6 bases from J, with 12 bases in between. CDR3 length: 14 amino acids. Germline V gene data show CDR1 as KGHSH and CDR2 as LQKENI.